The sequence of this TCR beta chain was determined in a study of neurological immune-mediated disorders. The table lists this clonotype with many counts. V gave up 7 bases and J gave up 6 bases, with 15 bases separating them. In germline, CDR1 is SGHVS, CDR2 FNYEAQ. CDR3 length: 14 amino acids. The output of every sequencing run exceeded 170 million TCR-beta sequences, derived from 15-18 subjects. TCRdb ran MiXCR on the 5' RACE reads and lists one entry per CDR3 protein. The sample has under 80,000 distinct CDR3 sequences; around 9.9% are singletons. This rearrangement joins TRBV7-6 to TRBJ2-2; the D gene is possibly TRBD2 (5 bases). The receptor's source is a man aged 45-65 years in good health. The sequenced material came from PBMCs. In DNA form, the CDR3 reads TGTGCCAGCACCAGAGTAGAGGGATCCGGGGAGCTGTTTTTT. Translated: CASTRVEGSGELFF.